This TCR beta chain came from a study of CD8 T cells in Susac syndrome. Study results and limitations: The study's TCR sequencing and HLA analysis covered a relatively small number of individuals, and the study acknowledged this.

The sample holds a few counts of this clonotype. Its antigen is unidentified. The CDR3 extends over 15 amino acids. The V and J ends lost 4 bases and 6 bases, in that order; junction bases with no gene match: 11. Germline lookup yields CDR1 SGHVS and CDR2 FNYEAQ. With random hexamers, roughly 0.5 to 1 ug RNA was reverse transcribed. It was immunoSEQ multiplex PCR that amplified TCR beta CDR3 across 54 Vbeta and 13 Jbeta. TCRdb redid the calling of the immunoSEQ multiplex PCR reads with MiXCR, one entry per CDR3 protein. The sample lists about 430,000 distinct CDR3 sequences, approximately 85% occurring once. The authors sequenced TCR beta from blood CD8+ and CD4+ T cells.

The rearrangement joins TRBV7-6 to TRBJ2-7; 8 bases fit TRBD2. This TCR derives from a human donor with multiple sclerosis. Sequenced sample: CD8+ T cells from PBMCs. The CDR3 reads CASSSFGQREFEQYF. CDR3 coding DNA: TGTGCCAGCAGCTCCTTCGGCCAGCGGGAGTTCGAGCAGTACTTC.